The 9 T cell receptor beta chains presented below share a single source sample, sequenced in a study of blood T cell repertoires in COVID-19. Method: immunoSEQ multiplex PCR; TCRdb's copy keeps in-frame clones and lacks some. This sample has 150,000 to 200,000 clones; about 82% occur once, and the top ten carry more than 7.5%. The sample comprised PBMCs or T cells enriched from blood (not recorded which). The receptors were sampled from a woman aged 30 to 39 who had recovered from COVID-19.

The chain combines TRBV5-1 with TRBJ2-3; 16 nucleotides match TRBD2. CDR1 is SGHRS, CDR2 YFSETQ, per germline. Losses at the gene ends were 3 bases for V and 3 bases for J; bases not matched to a gene: 7. This CDR3 has 18 amino acids. CDR3 residues: CASSSGTSGRVGTDTQYF. CDR3 coding DNA: TGCGCCAGCAGCTCCGGGACTAGCGGGAGGGTTGGTACAGATACGCAGTATTTT.

The V gene is TRBV19, the J gene TRBJ1-1; D may be TRBD1 (6 bases). V was clipped by 8 bases and J by 8 bases, with 12 bases between them. CDR1 is LNHDA, CDR2 SQIVND, per germline (reference sequence). The length of the CDR3 is 11 residues. Here the CDR3 DNA reads TGTGCCAGTCAGCGGGGGCCAGAAGCTTTCTTT. This encodes CASQRGPEAFF.

Remarks on this clone: The same CDR3 can be traced to other DNA sequences in this sample. The rearrangement uses TRBV11-2 and TRBJ2-7; 9 positions agree with TRBD1. Trimming at V came to 6 bases and at J to 1 base, leaving 4 bases not matched to a gene. From germline, CDR1 is SGHAT and CDR2 FQNNGV. There are 14 residues in the CDR3. Here the CDR3 reads CASSPGTGSYEQYF. CDR3 DNA sequence: TGTGCCAGCAGTCCCGGGACAGGGTCCTACGAGCAGTACTTC.

This clone was picked up a small number of times. This chain links TRBV23-1 with TRBJ1-2, with 7 bases fitting TRBD1. TRBV23-1 falls under the ORF class, with uncertain function. J gave up 5 bases and V 5 bases, and 20 bases lay outside the gene matches. The CDR3 runs to 18 residues. The CDR3 loop reads CASSYSEAQTGEFYGYTF. The CDR3 DNA follows: TGCGCCAGCAGTTATTCGGAGGCCCAAACAGGGGAATTTTATGGCTACACCTTC.

The DNA of the CDR3 is TGTGCCAGCAGTCCGGTCGACCAAGAGACCCAGTACTTC. Protein: CASSPVDQETQYF. V and J are TRBV28 and TRBJ2-5; D gene uncertain. Germline V gene data show CDR1 as MDHEN and CDR2 as SYDVKM. Trimming shortened V by 5 bases and J by 0 bases, and 7 bases separated the two germline ends. This CDR3 comprises 13 residues.

The chain uses TRBV12-3 or TRBV12-4 and TRBJ1-1, with 7 bases fitting TRBD1. V was clipped by 7 bases and J by 7 bases; unmatched bases: 3. The CDR3 covers 11 residues. The CDR3 bases are TGTGCCAGCACCGACAGGGTTGAAGCTTTCTTT. It yields the protein CASTDRVEAFF.

The rearrangement uses TRBV30 and TRBJ1-2, with 8 bases fitting TRBD1. This CDR3 has 13 residues. J was trimmed by 8 bases and V by 5 bases; bases with no gene match: 10. Germline CDR1 is GTSNPN and CDR2 is SVGIG (reference sequence). CDR3 sequence reads: CAWEKDRGLGYTF. The CDR3 bases are TGTGCCTGGGAGAAAGACAGGGGTTTAGGCTACACCTTC.

This chain uses TRBV24-1 with TRBJ2-1, with TRBD1 matching over 7 bases. Trimming cost V 3 bases and J 8 bases; bases outside gene matches: 6. The length of the CDR3 is 14 residues. Germline V gives CDR1 KGHDR, CDR2 SFDVKD. The CDR3 region is CATSDPRGGHEQFF. CDR3 DNA: TGTGCCACCAGTGATCCCAGAGGGGGCCATGAGCAGTTCTTC.

The CDR3 DNA sequence: TGTGCCAGCCGACCGGGGACATCTACGAGCACAGATACGCAGTATTTT. It encodes CASRPGTSTSTDTQYF. The genes are TRBV11-1 and TRBJ2-3; D perhaps matches TRBD1 (6 bases). Trimming shortened V by 8 bases and J by 0 bases, and 18 bases separated the two germline ends. In germline, CDR1 is SGHAT, CDR2 FQDESV (reference sequence). The CDR3 is 16 residues long.